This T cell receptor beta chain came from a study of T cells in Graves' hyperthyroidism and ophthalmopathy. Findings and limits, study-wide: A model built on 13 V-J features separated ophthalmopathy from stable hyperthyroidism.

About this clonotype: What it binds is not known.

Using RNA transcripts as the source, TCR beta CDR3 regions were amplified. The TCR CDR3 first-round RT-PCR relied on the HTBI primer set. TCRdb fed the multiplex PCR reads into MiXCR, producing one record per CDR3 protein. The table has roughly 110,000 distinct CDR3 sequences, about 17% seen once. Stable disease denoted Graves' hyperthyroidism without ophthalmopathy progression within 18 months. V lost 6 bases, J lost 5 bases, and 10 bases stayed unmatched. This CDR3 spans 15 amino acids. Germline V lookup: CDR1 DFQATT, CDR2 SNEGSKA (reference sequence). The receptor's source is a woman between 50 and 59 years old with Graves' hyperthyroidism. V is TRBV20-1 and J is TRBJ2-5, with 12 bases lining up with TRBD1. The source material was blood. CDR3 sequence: CSAPGTGGAGETQYF. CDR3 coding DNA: TGCAGTGCCCCCGGGACAGGGGGCGCGGGGGAGACCCAGTACTTC.